Shown below are 21 T cell receptor beta chains from a single sample sequenced in a study of CD8+CD57+ T cells in acquired aplastic anemia. Profiling that covered TCR beta VDJ and CDR3 relied on genomic DNA as its template. TCRdb itself ran the reads through MiXCR, one entry per CDR3 protein. The sample lists roughly 280,000 distinct CDR3 sequences, under 60% occurring once. Patients picked for sequencing had shown CD8+CD57+ cell expansion detected by flow cytometry. Sequencing was performed on sorted CD4+, CD8+, or CD8+CD57+ T cells (not recorded which) from PBMCs. The receptor source for this set is a human donor with aplastic anemia.

On this clonotype itself: The junction departs from the called germline gene at one end, perhaps through a read error. J is TRBJ1-5 and V is TRBV2; TRBD1 agrees at 7 bases. The germline gives CDR1 SNHLY, CDR2 FYNNEI. This CDR3 is built from 10 residues. CDR3 region: CASTGGDRFF. CDR3 DNA: TGTGCCAGCACTGGCGGGGACAGATTTTTT.

This clonotype occurred a few times. CDR3: CATSRKQENQPQHF. The CDR3 DNA sequence: TGTGCCACCAGCAGAAAGCAGGAGAATCAGCCCCAGCATTTT. The gene calls are TRBV15 and TRBJ1-5; D remains unclear. This CDR3 has 14 residues. Deletions cut 2 bases from V and 4 bases from J, with 9 bases between. CDR1 and CDR2 from the germline V gene are LNHNV and YYDKDF (reference sequence).

This clonotype was observed many times. This sequence joins TRBV19 and TRBJ2-2; D is unresolved. Germline CDR1 is LNHDA and CDR2 is SQIVND (reference sequence). Trimming shortened V by 4 bases and J by 7 bases, and 4 bases separated the two germline ends. The CDR3 is made up of 11 amino acids. The CDR3 loop reads CASSRGGELFF. Written as DNA, the CDR3 is TGTGCCAGTAGTAGGGGCGGGGAGCTGTTTTTT.

This clonotype was observed many times. The chain employs TRBV7-2 and TRBJ2-1; TRBD1 is a possible D gene (5 bases). The CDR3 runs 12 residues. V was clipped by 1 base and J by 14 bases, with 12 bases between them. The germline gives CDR1 SGHTA, CDR2 FQGNSA. The CDR3 is CASSLGAGQEFF. DNA for the CDR3: TGTGCCAGCAGCTTAGGGGCAGGGCAGGAGTTCTTC.

In regard to this clonotype: The CDR3 does not close with the conserved phenylalanine or tryptophan, likely indicating a read error. It is unclear where the CDR3 begins or ends on the DNA, so no DNA is shown, and the CDR3 is as TCRdb lists it. This rearrangement joins TRBV12-3 or TRBV12-4 to TRBJ2-2; the D call TRBD2 from the table was never checked on the DNA. The CDR3 has 9 residues if both end residues are counted. The CDR3 protein is CASSWGGLA.

As to this clonotype: A junction boundary mismatches the germline segment, possibly from a read error. V gene TRBV7-8 combines with J gene TRBJ2-3, with 13 bases aligning to TRBD2. In germline, CDR1 is SGHVS, CDR2 FQNEAQ. This CDR3 contains 16 residues. The DNA for the CDR3 is TGTGCCAGCAGCCAGAGGACTAGCGGGGGCACAGAGACGCAGTATTTT. As protein: CASSQRTSGGTETQYF.

This clonotype was detected ten times or more. The chain is built from TRBV29-1 and TRBJ2-5, with 8 nucleotides matching TRBD1. Germline trimming cut 7 bases from V and 1 base from J; bases unmatched to any gene: 8. The CDR3 has 14 amino acids. CDR1 is SQVTM, CDR2 ANQGSEA, per germline. Written as DNA, the CDR3 is TGCAGCGCGACGTCCGGGACAGGCCAAGAGACCCAGTACTTC. Residues: CSATSGTGQETQYF.

This clonotype has just a few counts. V and J are TRBV20-1 and TRBJ2-7; 13 bases are shared with TRBD2. Germline lookup yields CDR1 DFQATT and CDR2 SNEGSKA (reference sequence). This CDR3 is built from 15 residues. Unmatched junction bases numbered 8, after V lost 6 bases and J lost 3 bases. The CDR3 sequence is CSANSLAGGSYEQYF. The DNA for the CDR3 is TGCAGTGCGAACTCACTAGCGGGAGGGAGCTACGAGCAGTACTTC.

The chain links TRBV19 to TRBJ1-5; 9 bases line up with TRBD1. The CDR3 extends over 14 amino acids. Germline CDR1 reads LNHDA; CDR2 reads SQIVND (reference sequence). Trimming removed 4 bases from V and 6 bases from J; junction bases left unmatched: 4. In DNA form, the CDR3 reads TGTGCCAGTAGTACACAGGGGGCTGGTCAGCCCCAGCATTTT. This sequence encodes CASSTQGAGQPQHF.

The DNA of the CDR3 is TGCGCCAGCAGCCAAGATTGGGTGCTCGGTTACGAGCAGTACTTC. The encoded protein is CASSQDWVLGYEQYF. The V gene is TRBV4-1, the J gene TRBJ2-7; no reliable D call. The germline gives CDR1 MGHRA, CDR2 YSYEKL. CDR3 length equals 15 residues. Trimming left V 0 bases short and J 4 bases short, with 13 bases between.

The genes are TRBV5-5 and TRBJ2-5; TRBD1 or TRBD2 may be the D gene (5 bases each). The J call may not be correct, given that the DNA end is closer to TRBJ2-7. The CDR3 length is 12 residues. The V gene's germline CDR1 is SGHKS and CDR2 YYEKEE (reference sequence). The CDR3 protein is CASSLSGTEQYF. Written as DNA, the CDR3 is TGTGCCAGCAGCTTATCAGGGACCGAGCAGTACTTC.

The J gene is TRBJ2-5, the V gene TRBV15; D is unclear. V was clipped by 5 bases and J by 2 bases, with 12 bases between them. Looked up from germline, CDR1 is LNHNV and CDR2 is YYDKDF (reference sequence). CDR3 size: 14 residues. For the CDR3, the DNA is TGTGCCACCAGCTCAACGACACTTCAAGAGACCCAGTACTTC. It codes for CATSSTTLQETQYF.

The count of this clonotype is one. V is TRBV24-1 and J is TRBJ2-6; D perhaps matches TRBD1 (5 bases). Trimming removed 6 bases from V and 15 bases from J, with 11 bases in between. The CDR3 contains 11 residues. In germline, CDR1 is KGHDR, CDR2 SFDVKD. CDR3 bases: TGTGCCACCAGTCTGGGGCCTGGCCTGACTTTC. Amino acid sequence: CATSLGPGLTF.

The chain combines TRBV19 with TRBJ2-7; 12 bases map to TRBD1. Germline V gene lookup returns CDR1 LNHDA and CDR2 SQIVND (reference sequence). Trimming took 4 bases from V and 6 from J; bases not matched to a gene: 10. CDR3 length equals 16 residues. CDR3 sequence: CASSKYRGQGASEQYF. The CDR3 DNA reads as TGTGCCAGTAGTAAATATAGGGGACAGGGGGCATCCGAGCAGTACTTC.

Only a few counts were recorded for this clonotype. The chain uses TRBV5-4 and TRBJ1-2; no firm D call. This CDR3 comprises 14 residues. The germline gives CDR1 SGHNT, CDR2 YYREEE (reference sequence). V was shortened by 4 bases and J by 1 base, with 11 bases between the two germline ends. The CDR3 DNA reads TGTGCCAGCAGCACTGGCCCAGATAACTATGGCTACACCTTC. As protein: CASSTGPDNYGYTF.

This clonotype was observed a handful of times. CDR3: CASRLDRGYEQYF. The CDR3 DNA sequence: TGTGCCAGCAGGCTCGACAGGGGCTACGAGCAGTACTTC. This rearrangement joins TRBV14 to TRBJ2-7; 8 bases align to TRBD1. V lost 6 bases, J lost 3 bases, and 4 bases stayed unmatched. The germline gives CDR1 SGHDN, CDR2 FVKESK. The CDR3 loop spans 13 amino acids. Full variable domain (rest looked up from reference TRBV14 and TRBJ2-7): EAGVTQFPSHSVIEKGQTVTLRCDPISGHDNLYWYRRVMGKEIKFLLHFVKESKQDESGMPNNRFLAERTGGTYSTLKVQPAELEDSGVYFCASRLDRGYEQYFGPGTRLTVT.

The chain links TRBV5-1 to TRBJ2-3; 12 nucleotides align to TRBD2. The CDR3 spans 19 residues. The V segment lost 0 bases and the J segment 1 base; nucleotides outside the gene matches: 9. CDR1 and CDR2 (germline): SGHRS, YFSETQ. The CDR3 DNA reads TGCGCCAGCAGCTTGGAGGGGGCTAGCGGGGGGGCGCGCACAGATACGCAGTATTTT. It translates to CASSLEGASGGARTDTQYF.

This chain links TRBV6-1 with TRBJ1-6; D might be TRBD1 (6 bases). This CDR3 contains 15 residues. Germline V lookup: CDR1 MNHNS, CDR2 SASEGT. V lost 6 bases and J lost 10, with 19 bases in between. CDR3 in amino acids: CASSPTARGRSPLHF. The CDR3 coding sequence is TGTGCCAGCAGCCCGACTGCCAGGGGCAGGTCACCCCTCCACTTT.

This clonotype was seen ten or more times. The chain links TRBV27 to TRBJ2-3; D unresolved. Trimming pared 3 bases from V and 3 bases from J, leaving 7 bases between. CDR3 size: 13 residues. In germline, CDR1 is MNHEY, CDR2 SMNVEV (reference sequence). The CDR3 loop is CASSFQVTDTQYF. As DNA, the CDR3 is TGTGCCAGCAGTTTTCAGGTGACAGATACGCAGTATTTT.

This clonotype was picked up many times. The chain uses TRBV20-1 and TRBJ2-3; 8 nucleotides align to TRBD2. Germline V gene data show CDR1 as DFQATT and CDR2 as SNEGSKA (reference sequence). This CDR3 is 11 amino acids long. Trimming took 1 base from V and 14 from J; bases not matched to a gene: 5. The CDR3, as DNA: TGCAGTGCTAGAGTGAGGACTAGCTTGTATTTT. This sequence encodes CSARVRTSLYF.

This chain links TRBV20-1 with TRBJ1-1; tentatively, D is TRBD1 (5 bases). Germline V gene lookup returns CDR1 DFQATT and CDR2 SNEGSKA (reference sequence). The V end was cut by 5 bases, the J end by 8 bases, with 9 bases between. The CDR3 runs to 10 residues. In DNA, the CDR3 is TGCAGTGCTGGAGGGGCCGAAGCTTTCTTT. This sequence encodes CSAGGAEAFF.